This TCR beta chain was documented in a study of OX40 agonist ivuxolimab in advanced cancers. Germline assignment: CDR1 MDHEN and CDR2 SYDVKM. This CDR3 comprises 15 residues. The J segment lost 2 bases and the V segment lost 6 bases, leaving 8 bases of the junction unmatched. A word on this clone: Its specificity is unknown.

Sequencing was performed with immunoSEQ multiplex PCR; in TCRdb, only in-frame clones are kept and a portion is missing. The table shows approximately 27,000 clones, with around 80% occurring only once. Study outcomes and limitations: CD8+ T cells averaged more expanded clones than CD4+. Some nonresponders also had low normalized T-cell clonal expansion. Determination of antigen specificity was not performed for the expanded peripheral T cells. Partial responders treated at 0.1-3.0 mg/kg exhibited clonal expansion among the lowest measured.

The sequence was obtained from an adult with an advanced solid tumor such as melanoma, head and neck, liver or kidney cancer. The V gene is TRBV28, the J gene TRBJ2-5; 8 positions agree with TRBD2. Here the sequenced sample was CD4+ or CD8+ T cells sorted from blood, taken in a trial of the OX40 agonist ivuxolimab. CDR3 in DNA: TGTGCCAGCAGCCCCGGACTAGCATATCAAGAGACCCAGTACTTC. Amino acids: CASSPGLAYQETQYF.